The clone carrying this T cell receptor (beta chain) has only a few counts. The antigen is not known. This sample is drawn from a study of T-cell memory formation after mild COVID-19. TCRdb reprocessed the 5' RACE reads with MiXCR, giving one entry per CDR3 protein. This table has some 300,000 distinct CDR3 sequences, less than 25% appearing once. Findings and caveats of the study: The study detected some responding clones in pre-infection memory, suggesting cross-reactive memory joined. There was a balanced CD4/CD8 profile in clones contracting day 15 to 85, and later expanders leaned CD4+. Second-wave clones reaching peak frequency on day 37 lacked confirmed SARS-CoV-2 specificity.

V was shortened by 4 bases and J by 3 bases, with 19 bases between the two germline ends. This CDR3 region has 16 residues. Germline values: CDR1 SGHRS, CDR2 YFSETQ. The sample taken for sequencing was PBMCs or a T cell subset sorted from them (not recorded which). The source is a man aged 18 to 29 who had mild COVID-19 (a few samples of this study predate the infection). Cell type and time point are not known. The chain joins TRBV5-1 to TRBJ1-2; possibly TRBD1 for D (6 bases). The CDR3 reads CASSAGGQGAYYGYTF. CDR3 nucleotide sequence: TGCGCCAGCAGCGCGGGGGGGCAGGGCGCGTACTATGGCTACACCTTC.